Below, 24 T cell receptor beta chains from the same sample are listed, as sequenced in a study of blood T cell repertoires in COVID-19. The protocol was immunoSEQ multiplex PCR, while the TCRdb copy is restricted to in-frame clones and leaves out a portion. The sample lists about 300,000 clones, roughly nine tenths occurring once. Sequencing used peripheral blood. These receptors were collected from a man aged 18 to 30 who had recovered from COVID-19.

The chain couples TRBV25-1 to TRBJ2-7; unclear D gene. Between the trimmed V and J ends, which lost 4 bases and 2 bases, there was a span of 6 bases. The germline CDR1 and CDR2 sequences are MGHDK and SYGVNS. This CDR3 is built from 12 residues. The CDR3 sequence: CASSGGAYEQYF. DNA of the CDR3: TGTGCCAGCAGTGGCGGAGCCTACGAGCAGTACTTC.

V is TRBV5-6 and J is TRBJ2-7; D is unresolved. Trimming removed 3 bases from V and 2 bases from J, with 6 bases in between. CDR1 SGHDT and CDR2 YYEEEE come from the germline V gene. The CDR3 runs 12 residues. The CDR3 loop reads CASSSGPYEQYF. The CDR3, as DNA: TGTGCCAGCAGCTCAGGCCCCTACGAGCAGTACTTC.

V is TRBV19 and J is TRBJ1-5, with a weak D call TRBD1 (6 bases). Trimming removed 2 bases from V and 5 bases from J, with 10 bases in between. This CDR3 contains 14 residues. Germline lookup yields CDR1 LNHDA and CDR2 SQIVND (reference sequence). The CDR3 DNA is TGTGCCAGTAGTATATGGGGGCCCCATCAGCCCCAGCATTTT. Amino acid sequence: CASSIWGPHQPQHF. The whole variable domain, filled in from reference TRBV19 and TRBJ1-5, reads DGGITQSPKYLFRKEGQNVTLSCEQNLNHDAMYWYRQDPGQGLRLIYYSQIVNDFQKGDIAEGYSVSREKKESFPLTVTSAQKNPTAFYLCASSIWGPHQPQHFGDGTRLSIL.

The chain employs TRBV5-1 and TRBJ2-7, with D perhaps TRBD2 (5 bases). Germline V gene data show CDR1 as SGHRS and CDR2 as YFSETQ. The CDR3 length is 15 residues. Between the trimmed V and J ends, which lost 0 bases and 1 base, there was a span of 11 bases. The CDR3 here is CASSLEASRSYEQYF. The CDR3 DNA is TGCGCCAGCAGCTTGGAGGCTAGCAGATCCTACGAGCAGTACTTC. The full variable domain, rest sourced from reference TRBV5-1 and TRBJ2-7, is KAGVTQTPRYLIKTRGQQVTLSCSPISGHRSVSWYQQTPGQGLQFLFEYFSETQRNKGNFPGRFSGRQFSNSRSEMNVSTLELGDSALYLCASSLEASRSYEQYFGPGTRLTVT.

The rearrangement links TRBV6-5 to TRBJ1-5, with a possible D match to TRBD1 (5 bases). CDR3 length equals 15 residues. Germline CDR1 MNHEY, CDR2 SVGAGI. The germline V and J ends were trimmed by 6 bases and 5 bases, with 17 bases remaining between them. CDR3 residues: CASRTTVKADQPQHF. DNA for the CDR3: TGTGCCAGCAGGACGACAGTAAAGGCGGATCAGCCCCAGCATTTT.

This clone was observed a single time. The chain recombines TRBV5-1 with TRBJ2-7; tentatively, D is TRBD1 or TRBD2 (5 bases each). The CDR3 has 16 residues. Germline V gene sequence: CDR1 SGHRS, CDR2 YFSETQ. With 4 bases removed from V and 0 bases from J, the gap between germline ends came to 17 bases. CDR3 residues: CASSLGVGVSSYEQYF. The CDR3 region has the DNA TGCGCCAGCAGCCTGGGGGTAGGGGTCAGCTCCTACGAGCAGTACTTC. The entire variable domain, with the rest obtained from reference TRBV5-1 and TRBJ2-7, is as follows: KAGVTQTPRYLIKTRGQQVTLSCSPISGHRSVSWYQQTPGQGLQFLFEYFSETQRNKGNFPGRFSGRQFSNSRSEMNVSTLELGDSALYLCASSLGVGVSSYEQYFGPGTRLTVT.

The chain employs TRBV3-1 (or the pseudogene TRBV3-2) and TRBJ1-1; D might be TRBD1 (6 bases). Trimming pared 3 bases from V and 5 bases from J, leaving 13 bases between. CDR1 and CDR2 from the germline V gene are LGHDT and YNNKEL (reference sequence). This CDR3 has 14 amino acids. The CDR3 loop is CASSQSRGGTEAFF. In DNA, the CDR3 is TGTGCCAGCAGCCAGAGCAGGGGCGGGACTGAAGCTTTCTTT.

Only a few counts were recorded for this clone. The chain carries TRBV27 and TRBJ2-7; no clear D gene. Trimming took off 6 bases at V and 3 bases at J, with 18 bases between the two ends. Germline loops: CDR1 MNHEY, CDR2 SMNVEV (reference sequence). This CDR3 region has 15 residues. For the CDR3, the DNA is TGTGCCAGCAGGGTAGACTCCAGCTCCCTCTACGAGCAGTACTTC. Its protein product is CASRVDSSSLYEQYF.

This sequence joins TRBV7-2 and TRBJ2-1; 15 bases are shared with TRBD2. Trimming at V came to 4 bases and at J to 4 bases, leaving 2 bases not matched to a gene. Germline CDR1 SGHTA, CDR2 FQGNSA. The CDR3 is 16 residues long. The CDR3, as DNA: TGTGCCAGCAGCTGGGGACTAGCGGGGGGATACAATGAGCAGTTCTTC. Its translation: CASSWGLAGGYNEQFF.

This chain connects TRBV20-1 to TRBJ2-3, with 11 bases identical to TRBD1. There are 16 residues in the CDR3. Germline trimming cut 5 bases from V and 4 bases from J; bases unmatched to any gene: 11. Per the germline V gene, CDR1 is DFQATT and CDR2 is SNEGSKA (reference sequence). In DNA form, the CDR3 reads TGCAGTGCTGGTGATTTCGGACAGGGGGCAGCAGATACGCAGTATTTT. This gives the protein CSAGDFGQGAADTQYF.

The chain employs TRBV7-2 and TRBJ1-2; 7 nucleotides match TRBD1. CDR3 length: 16 amino acids. V lost 5 bases, J lost 3 bases, and 12 bases stayed unmatched. From germline, CDR1 is SGHTA and CDR2 FQGNSA. The CDR3 sequence: CASSSTGDLEDYGYTF. DNA of the CDR3: TGTGCCAGCAGCAGCACAGGGGATCTGGAGGACTATGGCTACACCTTC. The full variable domain, rest sourced from reference TRBV7-2 and TRBJ1-2, is GAGVSQSPSNKVTEKGKDVELRCDPISGHTALYWYRQSLGQGLEFLIYFQGNSAPDKSGLPSDRFSAERTGGSVSTLTIQRTQQEDSAVYLCASSSTGDLEDYGYTFGSGTRLTVV.

The sample holds one count of this clone. The chain joins TRBV5-1 to TRBJ1-5; weak D call: TRBD1 (5 bases). Germline lookup yields CDR1 SGHRS and CDR2 YFSETQ. The CDR3 is made up of 13 amino acids. The V and J ends lost 1 base and 5 bases respectively, with 7 bases between them. The CDR3 DNA reads TGCGCCAGCAGCTTGTTAGGGGATCAGCCCCAGCATTTT. Translated, it gives CASSLLGDQPQHF. The variable domain in full, with the rest retrieved from reference TRBV5-1 and TRBJ1-5, is KAGVTQTPRYLIKTRGQQVTLSCSPISGHRSVSWYQQTPGQGLQFLFEYFSETQRNKGNFPGRFSGRQFSNSRSEMNVSTLELGDSALYLCASSLLGDQPQHFGDGTRLSIL.

The gene calls are TRBV7-9 and TRBJ2-2; TRBD2 matches 9 bases. The germline V gene has CDR1 SEHNR and CDR2 FQNEAQ (reference sequence). V trimming: 5 bases; J trimming: 11 bases; junction bases outside the gene matches: 3. This CDR3 region has 12 residues. CDR3 in DNA: TGTGCCAGCAGCCGACTAGCGGCTGAGCTGTTTTTT. Its protein is CASSRLAAELFF.

The genes are TRBV7-3 and TRBJ1-3; perhaps TRBD1 as D (6 bases). Per germline, CDR1 SGHTA and CDR2 FQGTGA. The CDR3 loop spans 18 amino acids. The V end lost 3 bases, the J end lost 0 bases, and 18 bases lay between the germline ends. The CDR3 here is CASSLGAGTAGSGNTIYF. In DNA form, the CDR3 reads TGTGCCAGCAGCTTGGGGGCAGGGACCGCGGGCTCTGGAAACACCATATATTTT.

The genes are TRBV29-1 and TRBJ2-7; TRBD1 aligns across 10 bases. Germline lookup yields CDR1 SQVTM and CDR2 ANQGSEA. V was pared by 2 bases and J by 5 bases, with 6 bases of the junction left unmatched. The CDR3 covers 14 residues. The CDR3 nucleotides are TGCAGCGTTGAAACGGGACAGGGGCTAGACGAGCAGTACTTC. Encoded protein: CSVETGQGLDEQYF.

The chain joins TRBV5-6 to TRBJ2-1, with 9 nucleotides matching TRBD1. The CDR3 contains 15 residues. The V gene end was trimmed by 4 bases and the J gene end by 2 bases; junction bases not matched to a gene: 4. The germline gives CDR1 SGHDT, CDR2 YYEEEE. This CDR3 reads CASSPGTGTYNEQFF. DNA for the CDR3: TGTGCCAGCAGCCCCGGGACAGGGACCTACAATGAGCAGTTCTTC.

The chain is built from TRBV7-9 and TRBJ2-7; D may be TRBD1 (6 bases). This CDR3 contains 14 residues. CDR1 and CDR2 (germline): SEHNR, FQNEAQ (reference sequence). Trimming removed 8 bases from V and 9 bases from J, with 23 bases in between. The CDR3 DNA is TGTGCCAGCGGGCTATTAGGACAGCCCGGGCTGCAGTACTTC. Its translation is CASGLLGQPGLQYF.

The chain carries TRBV7-3 and TRBJ2-7; 10 bases are shared with TRBD2. V gave up 2 bases and J gave up 5 bases; unmatched junction bases: 6. The CDR3 contains 15 residues. Germline values: CDR1 SGHTA, CDR2 FQGTGA. This CDR3 is CASSLVLAGRDEQYF. As DNA, the CDR3 is TGTGCCAGCAGCTTAGTACTAGCGGGGCGGGACGAGCAGTACTTC.

This chain uses TRBV7-8 with TRBJ2-7; 7 bases fit TRBD1. V shed 5 bases and J 3 bases; nucleotides not matched to a gene: 10. Germline assignment: CDR1 SGHVS and CDR2 FQNEAQ. The CDR3 length is 15 residues. CDR3 nucleotides: TGTGCCAGCAGCCCACCCGGGACAGAGAACTACGAGCAGTACTTC. Translating it yields CASSPPGTENYEQYF. The full variable domain, completed using reference TRBV7-8 and TRBJ2-7, is GAGVSQSPRYKVAKRGQDVALRCDPISGHVSLFWYQQALGQGPEFLTYFQNEAQLDKSGLPSDRFFAERPEGSVSTLKIQRTQQEDSAVYLCASSPPGTENYEQYFGPGTRLTVT.

This clone was observed once. This chain links TRBV5-5 with TRBJ1-1, with D perhaps matching TRBD1 (6 bases). Germline V gene lookup returns CDR1 SGHKS and CDR2 YYEKEE (reference sequence). V was trimmed by 2 bases and J by 4 bases, leaving 18 bases between them. The CDR3 runs 16 residues. The CDR3: CASSFEILQGRTEAFF. DNA for the CDR3: TGTGCCAGCAGCTTCGAAATCCTACAGGGCCGCACTGAAGCTTTCTTT.

This clone was picked up one time. CDR3 sequence: CASSVVGLAGTGELFF. For the CDR3, the DNA is TGTGCCAGCAGCGTAGTCGGTCTAGCGGGCACCGGGGAGCTGTTTTTT. V and J are TRBV9 and TRBJ2-2, with 8 bases aligning to TRBD2. This CDR3 has 16 amino acids. Unmatched junction bases numbered 5, after V lost 0 bases and J lost 4 bases. CDR1 and CDR2 from the germline V gene are SGDLS and YYNGEE.

V and J are TRBV19 and TRBJ1-5; D unclear. This CDR3 is built from 17 residues. Germline CDR1 LNHDA, CDR2 SQIVND (reference sequence). Deletions cut 5 bases from V and 0 bases from J, with 17 bases between. CDR3 sequence reads: CASSSKDGINSNQPQHF. The DNA for the CDR3 is TGTGCCAGTAGTTCCAAGGACGGGATTAATAGCAATCAGCCCCAGCATTTT.

V gene TRBV2 combines with J gene TRBJ1-2; the D is unclear. Germline-derived CDR1 and CDR2 are SNHLY and FYNNEI. V was pared by 5 bases and J by 7 bases, with 11 bases between. The CDR3 is 12 amino acids. CDR3 coding DNA: TGTGCCAGCAGTTTTGATCGAGGTGGCTACACCTTC. It encodes CASSFDRGGYTF. Combining the CDR3 with reference TRBV2 and TRBJ1-2 gives the whole variable domain EPEVTQTPSHQVTQMGQEVILRCVPISNHLYFYWYRQILGQKVEFLVSFYNNEISEKSEIFDDQFSVERPDGSNFTLKIRSTKLEDSAMYFCASSFDRGGYTFGSGTRLTVV.

In this sample, this clone turned up once. The chain is built from TRBV29-1 and TRBJ1-1, with a possible D match to TRBD1 (5 bases). Trimming stripped 6 bases from V and 5 bases from J, with 10 bases between. The CDR3 consists of 11 residues. The germline V gene encodes CDR1 SQVTM and CDR2 ANQGSEA. The DNA of the CDR3 is TGCAGCGTAGGGGTTTTGACTGAAGCTTTCTTT. Translating gives CSVGVLTEAFF.